A single sample is the source of the 9 T cell receptor beta chains below, sequenced in a study of T cells of healthy individuals (dated by TCRdb to the late 2010s). The library relied on 5' RACE. Instrument used: Illumina MiSeq. TCRdb's own reprocessing of the public reads used fastp at Q25 and MiXCR and kept productive beta chains. CDR3 protein sequences are deduplicated, and each keeps its most common genes and DNA. The sample contains around 53,000 distinct CDR3 sequences, roughly 14% of them found a single time. The ten most abundant clones make up about 16% of the sample. All receptors derive from a human donor in good health.

This clonotype was found a few times. This sequence joins TRBV11-2 and TRBJ1-2, with D unclear. This CDR3 region has 10 residues. Trimming took 5 bases from V and 6 from J, leaving 4 bases between them. From germline, CDR1 is SGHAT and CDR2 FQNNGV. The CDR3 here is CASSGDGYTF. The CDR3 bases are TGTGCCAGCAGCGGAGATGGCTACACCTTC.

This rearrangement joins TRBV12-3 or TRBV12-4 to TRBJ1-2; perhaps TRBD1 as D (5 bases). The CDR3 spans 13 residues. The V and J ends lost 5 bases and 12 bases respectively, with 19 bases between them. CDR3 sequence (DNA): TGTGCCAGCAGTGTCGGGACGGCGTCTCCTCACACCTTC. Protein: CASSVGTASPHTF.

This clonotype has just a few counts. J is TRBJ1-1 and V is TRBV13; D gene uncertain. V was cut by 5 bases and J by 6 bases, with 10 bases left in between. CDR1 and CDR2 from the germline V gene are PRHDT and FYEKMQ (reference sequence). CDR3 size: 12 residues. The CDR3: CASSRIRAEAFF. Written as DNA, the CDR3 is TGTGCCAGCAGCAGGATTCGGGCTGAAGCTTTCTTT. The entire variable domain, with the rest obtained from reference TRBV13 and TRBJ1-1, is as follows: AAGVIQSPRHLIKEKRETATLKCYPIPRHDTVYWYQQGPGQDPQFLISFYEKMQSDKGSIPDRFSAQQFSDYHSELNMSSLELGDSALYFCASSRIRAEAFFGQGTRLTVV.

The chain is built from TRBV7-2 and TRBJ2-3; 9 bases match TRBD2. The trim removed 5 bases at V and 3 bases at J, leaving 12 bases unmatched. CDR3 size: 17 residues. Germline V gene data show CDR1 as SGHTA and CDR2 as FQGNSA. The chain's CDR3 is CASSRSGGGGWTDTQYF. For the CDR3, the DNA is TGTGCCAGCAGCCGCTCCGGCGGGGGGGGTTGGACAGATACGCAGTATTTT.

This clonotype was detected many times. The chain is built from TRBV7-8 and TRBJ1-6, with unresolved D. CDR1 and CDR2 (germline): SGHVS, FQNEAQ. Trimming took 5 bases from V and 0 from J, leaving 8 bases between them. This CDR3 spans 15 amino acids. The CDR3 DNA reads TGTGCCAGCAGCCCGCGGGGCTCCTATAATTCACCCCTCCACTTT. Its protein product is CASSPRGSYNSPLHF.

This sequence joins TRBV7-2 and TRBJ2-5, with 9 bases that match TRBD1. V dropped 4 bases and J dropped 4; count of bases not matched to a gene: 4. Germline V gene data show CDR1 as SGHTA and CDR2 as FQGNSA. CDR3 length: 14 amino acids. CDR3 in DNA: TGTGCCAGCAGCTCGCGGACAGGGGTAGAGACCCAGTACTTC. Its translation is CASSSRTGVETQYF.

The CDR3 sequence is CASSYGFGTQYF. CDR3 DNA: TGTGCCAGCAGTTACGGCTTCGGGACCCAGTACTTC. The genes are TRBV6-5 and TRBJ2-5; D gene ambiguous. This CDR3 has 12 amino acids. Trimming removed 2 bases at V and 7 bases at J, with 8 bases between. Germline loops: CDR1 MNHEY, CDR2 SVGAGI.

This clonotype showed up many times. V and J are TRBV5-1 and TRBJ2-3, with a possible D match to TRBD2 (7 bases). There are 15 residues in the CDR3. Trimming took off 4 bases at V and 4 bases at J, with 16 bases between the two ends. Germline-derived CDR1 and CDR2 are SGHRS and YFSETQ. Here the CDR3 reads CASSLDVGGPDTQYF. In DNA form, the CDR3 reads TGCGCCAGCAGCCTGGATGTGGGGGGGCCAGATACGCAGTATTTT.

This clonotype was observed a handful of times. V gene TRBV6-2 or TRBV6-3 combines with J gene TRBJ1-5; no definite D call. V was clipped by 10 bases and J by 2 bases, with 9 bases between them. Germline loops: CDR1 MNHEY, CDR2 SVGEGT. The CDR3 loop spans 12 amino acids. CDR3 sequence: CATHQGNQPQHF. In nucleotides, the CDR3 is TGTGCCACCCATCAGGGCAATCAGCCCCAGCATTTT.